The T cell receptor (beta chain) described here comes from a study of blood T cells in healthy people across ages. Germline lookup yields CDR1 MNHEY and CDR2 SMNVEV (reference sequence). CDR3 size: 14 residues. Study outcomes and limitations: It was not possible, with unsorted PBMCs, to conclusively compare naive and antigen-experienced cells. The study found TCR beta diversity correlated strongly with naive T cell percentage.

Alongside a J-beta primer mix, a sample-barcoded 5' primer served in a second PCR lasting 7 to 11 cycles. Each cDNA molecule received a tag from a template-switch adaptor that had 12 random nucleotides. MiXCR was run by TCRdb on the 5' RACE reads, yielding one entry per CDR3 protein. This table holds 1.5 million to 2 million distinct CDR3 sequences, under 30% found once. In regard to this clonotype: Its antigen remains unknown. A single base separates this from a much larger clone, so it may be a read error.

This rearrangement joins TRBV27 to TRBJ2-7, with 7 bases identical to TRBD1. The sequenced material came from blood. The receptor comes from a woman in her twenties or thirties in good health. The CDR3: CAGSLRGQRYEQYF. Written as DNA, the CDR3 is TGTGCCGGCAGCCTTCGGGGACAGCGCTACGAGCAGTACTTC.